These 3 T cell receptor beta chains were sequenced from one sample in a study of CD8+ T cells in alopecia areata. Following RNA extraction, reverse transcription yielded cDNA that acted as the sequencing template. Produced via immunoSEQ multiplex PCR; TCRdb's table is partial and in-frame only. Here the sample spans about 120,000 clones, 45% to 50% being singletons. Material for sequencing was NKG2D-low CD8+ T cells sorted from blood. The origin of the receptors is a human donor with alopecia areata.

The chain carries TRBV27 and TRBJ2-2; D is unresolved. From germline, CDR1 is MNHEY and CDR2 SMNVEV (reference sequence). The CDR3 extends over 12 amino acids. Trimming removed 4 bases from V and 4 bases from J, with 4 bases in between. This chain's CDR3 is CASSSGTGELFF. The CDR3 DNA reads TGTGCCAGCAGTTCGGGCACCGGGGAGCTGTTTTTT.

CDR3 nucleotide sequence: TGTGCGCCCAAACAGGGTGGAAACTATGGCTACACCTTC. As protein: CAPKQGGNYGYTF. The genes are TRBV30 and TRBJ1-2, with D perhaps TRBD1 (6 bases). Germline CDR1 and CDR2: GTSNPN and SVGIG (reference sequence). CDR3 length equals 13 residues.

V is TRBV30 and J is TRBJ2-3; D tentatively fits TRBD1 or TRBD2 (5 bases each). Germline V gene sequence: CDR1 GTSNPN, CDR2 SVGIG (reference sequence). The CDR3 runs to 13 residues. Trimming took 2 bases from V and 6 from J, leaving 12 bases between them. The CDR3 spells CAWSSIEGDTQYF. CDR3 in DNA: TGTGCCTGGAGTTCCATCGAGGGGGATACGCAGTATTTT.